Following are 13 T cell receptor beta chains from one sample sequenced in a study of blood T cell repertoires in COVID-19. This table comes from immunoSEQ multiplex PCR, and its TCRdb copy is limited to in-frame clones, with some not included. The table has approximately 210,000 clones, about 76% seen once; the top ten hold more than 8.5%. The sequencing sample was made of PBMCs or T cells enriched from blood (not recorded which). Receptors originate from a woman aged 45-65 years with acute COVID-19.

The gene calls are TRBV25-1 and TRBJ1-2; unclear D gene. CDR1 and CDR2 from the germline V gene are MGHDK and SYGVNS. The CDR3 is made up of 14 amino acids. V was clipped by 1 base and J by 8 bases, with 14 bases between them. CDR3 residues: CASSELTGRSGYTF. The CDR3 DNA is TGTGCCAGCAGTGAATTAACTGGCCGGAGCGGCTACACCTTC.

The chain carries TRBV7-2 and TRBJ2-7; 9 bases are a match to TRBD2. V gave up 2 bases and J gave up 2 bases; unmatched junction bases: 10. Looked up from germline, CDR1 is SGHTA and CDR2 is FQGNSA. This CDR3 has 17 amino acids. The CDR3 is CASSLSGGPSGTYEQYF. The CDR3 DNA follows: TGTGCCAGCAGCTTATCGGGGGGTCCTAGCGGGACCTACGAGCAGTACTTC.

The chain is built from TRBV12-5 and TRBJ2-3, with a possible D match to TRBD2 (6 bases). The CDR3 runs to 14 residues. V lost 7 bases to trimming and J lost 0 bases, with 11 bases between them. Germline CDR1 LGHNT, CDR2 FRNRAP. CDR3 sequence reads: CASARGGSTDTQYF. DNA for the CDR3: TGTGCTAGTGCCCGTGGGGGGAGCACAGATACGCAGTATTTT.

The chain carries TRBV6-5 and TRBJ1-6; D remains ambiguous. This CDR3 is 14 amino acids long. In germline, CDR1 is MNHEY, CDR2 SVGAGI. V was shortened by 8 bases and J by 7 bases, with 15 bases between the two germline ends. CDR3 sequence (DNA): TGTGCCAGCTCCGAGGGAGGGCGAAATTCACCCCTCCACTTT. It translates to CASSEGGRNSPLHF.

The genes are TRBV7-8 and TRBJ1-2; D not resolved. Germline-derived CDR1 and CDR2 are SGHVS and FQNEAQ. V lost 2 bases to trimming and J lost 4 bases, with 14 bases between them. The CDR3 is made up of 15 amino acids. Here the CDR3 reads CASSLTRQASYGYTF. CDR3 bases: TGTGCCAGCAGCTTAACTCGGCAGGCCAGCTATGGCTACACCTTC.

The V gene is TRBV6-1, the J gene TRBJ2-5, with TRBD2 as a possible D gene (6 bases). The CDR3 covers 18 residues. Germline V lookup: CDR1 MNHNS, CDR2 SASEGT. The V gene lost 4 bases and the J gene lost 0 bases, with 21 bases spanning the gap. Written as DNA, the CDR3 is TGTGCCAGCAGTGTAAGAGGGCCAAGGGCGGGAAACCAAGAGACCCAGTACTTC. It specifies CASSVRGPRAGNQETQYF.

This clone has only one observation. The chain has TRBV6-5 and TRBJ1-6; D is possibly TRBD1 (5 bases). The germline V gene encodes CDR1 MNHEY and CDR2 SVGAGI. The germline V and J ends were trimmed by 2 bases and 6 bases, with 14 bases remaining between them. The CDR3 extends over 16 amino acids. The DNA for the CDR3 is TGTGCCAGCAGTTACGGGGGGTTGTTCGCTAATTCACCCCTCCACTTT. The encoded protein is CASSYGGLFANSPLHF.

The V and J genes are TRBV7-8 and TRBJ2-7; possibly TRBD1 for D (6 bases). V shed 5 bases and J shed 1 base, with 12 bases lying between them. Germline lookup yields CDR1 SGHVS and CDR2 FQNEAQ. The CDR3 extends over 14 amino acids. This CDR3 reads CASSPMDSSYEQYF. CDR3 bases: TGTGCCAGCAGCCCGATGGACAGTTCCTACGAGCAGTACTTC.

This chain connects TRBV18 to TRBJ1-5; D unresolved. The V and J ends lost 3 bases and 5 bases respectively, with 14 bases between them. The CDR3 is 15 residues long. Looked up from germline, CDR1 is KGHSH and CDR2 is LQKENI. The CDR3 coding sequence is TGTGCCAGCTCACCGGCAGGCCAACCATATCAGCCCCAGCATTTT. It translates to CASSPAGQPYQPQHF.

Regarding this clone: Distinct nucleotide sequences in the sample also encode this CDR3. The chain joins TRBV5-4 to TRBJ2-5; 8 nucleotides agree with TRBD2. This CDR3 is 15 amino acids long. Germline V lookup: CDR1 SGHNT, CDR2 YYREEE (reference sequence). The trim removed 1 base at V and 5 bases at J, leaving 7 bases unmatched. CDR3 DNA sequence: TGTGCCAGCAGCTTGCTAGCGGGCCCCCAGGAGACCCAGTACTTC. Residues: CASSLLAGPQETQYF.

The J gene is TRBJ1-3, the V gene TRBV4-1, with D tentatively TRBD1 (5 bases). CDR3 length: 14 residues. Trimming removed 2 bases at V and 2 bases at J, with 7 bases between. CDR1 and CDR2 (germline): MGHRA, YSYEKL. The CDR3 bases are TGCGCCAGCAGCCAACAAGGGGCTGGAAACACCATATATTTT. Translation: CASSQQGAGNTIYF.

With respect to this clone: At one of its ends the junction is not consistent with the germline gene, which may arise from a read error. The rearrangement links TRBV29-1 to TRBJ2-2; 8 positions agree with TRBD1. CDR1 and CDR2 (germline): SQVTM, ANQGSEA. CDR3 length: 14 amino acids. This chain's CDR3 is CSVEGQGASGELFF. The DNA for the CDR3 is TGCAGCGTCGAAGGGCAGGGGGCGAGCGGGGAGCTGTTTTTT.

The chain links TRBV27 to TRBJ2-5; no clear D. Germline assignment: CDR1 MNHEY and CDR2 SMNVEV (reference sequence). The CDR3 length is 11 residues. V was clipped by 8 bases and J by 4 bases, with 8 bases between them. The CDR3 loop is CASVGGETQYF. The CDR3 region has the DNA TGTGCCAGCGTTGGCGGAGAGACCCAGTACTTC.